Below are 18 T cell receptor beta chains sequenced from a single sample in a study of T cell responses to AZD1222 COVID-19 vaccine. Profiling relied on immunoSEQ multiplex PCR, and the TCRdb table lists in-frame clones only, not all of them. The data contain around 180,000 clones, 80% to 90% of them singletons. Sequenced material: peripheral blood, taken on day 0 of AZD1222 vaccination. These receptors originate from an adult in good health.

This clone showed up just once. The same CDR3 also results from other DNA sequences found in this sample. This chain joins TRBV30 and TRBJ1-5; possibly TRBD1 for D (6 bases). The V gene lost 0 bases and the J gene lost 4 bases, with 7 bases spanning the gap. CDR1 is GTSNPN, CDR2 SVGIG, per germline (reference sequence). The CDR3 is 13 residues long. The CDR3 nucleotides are TGTGCCTGGAGTGTCAGGGGTAATCAGCCCCAGCATTTT. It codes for CAWSVRGNQPQHF. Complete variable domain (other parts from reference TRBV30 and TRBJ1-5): SQTIHQWPATLVQPVGSPLSLECTVEGTSNPNLYWYRQAAGRGLQLLFYSVGIGQISSEVPQNLSASRPQDRQFILSSKKLLLSDSGFYLCAWSVRGNQPQHFGDGTRLSIL.

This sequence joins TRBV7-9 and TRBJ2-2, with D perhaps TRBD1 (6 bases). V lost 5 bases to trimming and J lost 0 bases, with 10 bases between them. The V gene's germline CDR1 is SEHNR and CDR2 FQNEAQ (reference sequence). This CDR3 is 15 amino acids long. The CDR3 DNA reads TGTGCCAGCAGCCCTGGGGGCGCGAACACCGGGGAGCTGTTTTTT. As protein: CASSPGGANTGELFF.

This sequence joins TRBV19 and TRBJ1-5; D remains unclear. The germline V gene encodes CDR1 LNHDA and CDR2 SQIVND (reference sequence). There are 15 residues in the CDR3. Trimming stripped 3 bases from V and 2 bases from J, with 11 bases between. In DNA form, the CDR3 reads TGTGCCAGTAGTATGGGGAGTCGTGGCAATCAGCCCCAGCATTTT. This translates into CASSMGSRGNQPQHF.

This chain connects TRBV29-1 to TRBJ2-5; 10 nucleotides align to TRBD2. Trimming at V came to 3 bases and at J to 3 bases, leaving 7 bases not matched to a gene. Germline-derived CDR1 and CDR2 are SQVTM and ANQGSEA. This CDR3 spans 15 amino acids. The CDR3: CSVDDDLAGEETQYF. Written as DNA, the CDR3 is TGCAGCGTTGATGATGACCTAGCGGGAGAAGAGACCCAGTACTTC.

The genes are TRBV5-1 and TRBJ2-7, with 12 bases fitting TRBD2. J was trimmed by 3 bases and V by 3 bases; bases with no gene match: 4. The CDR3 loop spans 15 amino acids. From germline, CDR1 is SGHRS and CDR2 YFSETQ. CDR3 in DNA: TGCGCCAGCAGCTCCGGGACTAGCGGGTACTACGAGCAGTACTTC. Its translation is CASSSGTSGYYEQYF.

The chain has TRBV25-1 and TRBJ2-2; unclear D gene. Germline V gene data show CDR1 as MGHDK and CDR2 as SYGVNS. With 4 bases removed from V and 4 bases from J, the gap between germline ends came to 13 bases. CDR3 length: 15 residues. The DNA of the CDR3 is TGTGCCAGCAGTGCCCTTGGGTTAGGCACCGGGGAGCTGTTTTTT. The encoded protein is CASSALGLGTGELFF.

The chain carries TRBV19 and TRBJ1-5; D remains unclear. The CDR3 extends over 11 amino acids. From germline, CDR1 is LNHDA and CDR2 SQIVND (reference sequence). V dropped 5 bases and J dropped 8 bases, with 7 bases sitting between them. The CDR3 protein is CASSQAEPQHF. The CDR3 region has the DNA TGTGCCAGTAGTCAAGCGGAGCCCCAGCATTTT.

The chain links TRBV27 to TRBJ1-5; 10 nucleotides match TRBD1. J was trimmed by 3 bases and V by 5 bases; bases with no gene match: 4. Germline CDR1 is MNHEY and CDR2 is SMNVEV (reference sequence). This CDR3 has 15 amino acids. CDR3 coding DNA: TGTGCCAGCAGTCTGGACAGGGGGAACAATCAGCCCCAGCATTTT. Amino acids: CASSLDRGNNQPQHF.

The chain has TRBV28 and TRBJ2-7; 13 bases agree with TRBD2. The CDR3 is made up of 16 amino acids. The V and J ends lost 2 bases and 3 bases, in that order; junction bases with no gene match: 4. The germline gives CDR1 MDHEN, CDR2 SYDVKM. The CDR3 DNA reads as TGTGCCAGCAGTTTACAAGGACTAGCGGGAGACTACGAGCAGTACTTC. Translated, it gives CASSLQGLAGDYEQYF.

The CDR3 bases are TGTGCCACCAGCAGAGACCTGGTGGGGGCGGGGGTGGATACGCAGTATTTT. Residues: CATSRDLVGAGVDTQYF. The chain combines TRBV15 with TRBJ2-3; tentative D call: TRBD2 (7 bases). The CDR3 loop spans 17 amino acids. V was shortened by 0 bases and J by 6 bases, with 19 bases between the two germline ends. In germline, CDR1 is LNHNV, CDR2 YYDKDF (reference sequence). The full variable domain, completed using reference TRBV15 and TRBJ2-3, is DAMVIQNPRYQVTQFGKPVTLSCSQTLNHNVMYWYQQKSSQAPKLLFHYYDKDFNNEADTPDNFQSRRPNTSFCFLDIRSPGLGDTAMYLCATSRDLVGAGVDTQYFGPGTRLTVL.

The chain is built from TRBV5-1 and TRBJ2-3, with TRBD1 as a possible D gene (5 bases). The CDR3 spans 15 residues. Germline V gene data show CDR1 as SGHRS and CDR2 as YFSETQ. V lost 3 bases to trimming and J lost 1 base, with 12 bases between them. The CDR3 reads CASSSGGRGTDTQYF. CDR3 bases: TGCGCCAGCAGCTCTGGTGGCAGGGGCACAGATACGCAGTATTTT.

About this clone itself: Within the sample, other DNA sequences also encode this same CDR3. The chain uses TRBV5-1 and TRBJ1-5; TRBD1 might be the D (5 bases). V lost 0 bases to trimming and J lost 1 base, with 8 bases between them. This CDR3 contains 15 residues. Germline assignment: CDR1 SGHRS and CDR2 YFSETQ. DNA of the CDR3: TGCGCCAGCAGCTTGGCAGGGATGAGCAATCAGCCCCAGCATTTT. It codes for CASSLAGMSNQPQHF.

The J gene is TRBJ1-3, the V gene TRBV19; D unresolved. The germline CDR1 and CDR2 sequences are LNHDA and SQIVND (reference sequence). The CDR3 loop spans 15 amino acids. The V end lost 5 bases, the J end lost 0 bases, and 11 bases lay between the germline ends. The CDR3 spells CASSRPGTSGNTIYF. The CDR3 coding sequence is TGTGCCAGTAGTCGTCCGGGCACCTCTGGAAACACCATATATTTT.

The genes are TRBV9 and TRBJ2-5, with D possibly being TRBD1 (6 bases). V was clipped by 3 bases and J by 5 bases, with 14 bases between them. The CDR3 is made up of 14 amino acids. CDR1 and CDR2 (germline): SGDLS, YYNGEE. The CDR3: CASSETVTGETQYF. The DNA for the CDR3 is TGTGCCAGCAGCGAGACCGTTACAGGGGAGACCCAGTACTTC.

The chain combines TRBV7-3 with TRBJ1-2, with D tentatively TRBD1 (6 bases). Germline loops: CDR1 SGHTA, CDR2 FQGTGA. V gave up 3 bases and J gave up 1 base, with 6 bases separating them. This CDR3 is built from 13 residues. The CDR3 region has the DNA TGTGCCAGCAGCTTGGACAGTAACTATGGCTACACCTTC. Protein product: CASSLDSNYGYTF.

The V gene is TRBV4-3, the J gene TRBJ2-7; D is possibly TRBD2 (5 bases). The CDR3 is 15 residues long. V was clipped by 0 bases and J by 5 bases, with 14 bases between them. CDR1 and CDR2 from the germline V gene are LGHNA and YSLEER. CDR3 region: CASSQDSRGSNEQYF. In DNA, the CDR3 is TGCGCCAGCAGCCAAGATTCCCGGGGATCCAACGAGCAGTACTTC.

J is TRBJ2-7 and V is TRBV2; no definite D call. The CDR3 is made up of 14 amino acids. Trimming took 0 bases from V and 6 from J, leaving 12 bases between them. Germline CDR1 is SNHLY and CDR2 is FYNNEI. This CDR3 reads CASSEAHGIGEQYF. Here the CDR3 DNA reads TGTGCCAGCAGTGAAGCGCACGGCATCGGCGAGCAGTACTTC.

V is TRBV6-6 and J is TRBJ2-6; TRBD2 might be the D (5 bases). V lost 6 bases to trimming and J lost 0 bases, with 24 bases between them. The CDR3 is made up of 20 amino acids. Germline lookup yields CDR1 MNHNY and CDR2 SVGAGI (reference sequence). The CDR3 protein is CASSLTGSGSLYSGANVLTF. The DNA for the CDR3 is TGTGCCAGCAGCCTAACGGGGTCTGGCTCTCTGTACTCTGGGGCCAACGTCCTGACTTTC.